Below, one T cell receptor beta chain is given with its context. Profiled with immunoSEQ multiplex PCR; TCRdb holds only in-frame clones, not every one. The repertoire holds a few hundred thousand clones, roughly 90% seen once, with roughly 20% in the top ten. This CDR3 has 15 amino acids. Germline V gene lookup returns CDR1 SGDLS and CDR2 YYNGEE. Trimming at V came to 3 bases and at J to 4 bases, leaving 10 bases not matched to a gene. This entry belongs to a study of blood T cell repertoires in COVID-19. The material sequenced was PBMCs or T cells enriched from blood (not recorded which). V is TRBV9 and J is TRBJ2-7; 7 nucleotides line up with TRBD1. This clonotype was obtained from a woman under 40 who had recovered from COVID-19. The CDR3 protein is CASSASGTARYEQYF. In DNA form, the CDR3 reads TGTGCCAGCAGCGCTTCCGGGACAGCCCGATACGAGCAGTACTTC. Together with reference TRBV9 and TRBJ2-7, the CDR3 gives the full variable domain: DSGVTQTPKHLITATGQRVTLRCSPRSGDLSVYWYQQSLDQGLQFLIQYYNGEERAKGNILERFSAQQFPDLHSELNLSSLELGDSALYFCASSASGTARYEQYFGPGTRLTVT.